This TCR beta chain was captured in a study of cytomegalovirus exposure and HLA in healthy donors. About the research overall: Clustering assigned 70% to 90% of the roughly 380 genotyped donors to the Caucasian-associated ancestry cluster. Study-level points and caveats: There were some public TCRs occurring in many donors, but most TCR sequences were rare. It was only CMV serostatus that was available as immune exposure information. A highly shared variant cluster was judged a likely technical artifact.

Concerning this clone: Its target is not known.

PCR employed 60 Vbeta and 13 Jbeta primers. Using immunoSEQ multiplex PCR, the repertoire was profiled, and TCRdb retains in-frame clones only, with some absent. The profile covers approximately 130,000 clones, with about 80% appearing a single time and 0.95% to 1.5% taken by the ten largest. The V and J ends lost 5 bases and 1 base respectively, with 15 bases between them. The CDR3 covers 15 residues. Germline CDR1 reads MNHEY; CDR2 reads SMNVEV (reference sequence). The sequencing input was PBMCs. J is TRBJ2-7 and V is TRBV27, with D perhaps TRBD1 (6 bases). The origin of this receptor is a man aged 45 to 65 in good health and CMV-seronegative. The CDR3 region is CASSLAGEGSYEQYF. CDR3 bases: TGTGCCAGCAGTCTCGCAGGGGAAGGGTCCTACGAGCAGTACTTC.